The T cell receptor beta chain under discussion was sequenced for a study of blood T cell repertoires in COVID-19. In the study's own analysis: It was from reference gene primer amplification that nucleated cell counts were estimated. Produced via immunoSEQ multiplex PCR; TCRdb's table is partial and in-frame only. V, J and clone size were drawn from that table, and D and trimming were deduced from the DNA. The data hold around 73,000 clones, with around 77% observed a single time. This CDR3 region has 15 residues. CDR1 and CDR2 (germline): SGHRS, YFSETQ. Trimming took off 2 bases at V and 1 base at J, with 13 bases between the two ends.

The sequence derives from a man in his sixties or seventies with COVID-19, enrolled during active disease. The sequencing sample was made of peripheral blood. The chain joins TRBV5-1 to TRBJ2-7, with a possible D match to TRBD1 (6 bases). CDR3 sequence: CASSLRLDRSYEQYF. The CDR3 nucleotides read TGCGCCAGCAGCTTACGGCTGGACAGATCCTACGAGCAGTACTTC.